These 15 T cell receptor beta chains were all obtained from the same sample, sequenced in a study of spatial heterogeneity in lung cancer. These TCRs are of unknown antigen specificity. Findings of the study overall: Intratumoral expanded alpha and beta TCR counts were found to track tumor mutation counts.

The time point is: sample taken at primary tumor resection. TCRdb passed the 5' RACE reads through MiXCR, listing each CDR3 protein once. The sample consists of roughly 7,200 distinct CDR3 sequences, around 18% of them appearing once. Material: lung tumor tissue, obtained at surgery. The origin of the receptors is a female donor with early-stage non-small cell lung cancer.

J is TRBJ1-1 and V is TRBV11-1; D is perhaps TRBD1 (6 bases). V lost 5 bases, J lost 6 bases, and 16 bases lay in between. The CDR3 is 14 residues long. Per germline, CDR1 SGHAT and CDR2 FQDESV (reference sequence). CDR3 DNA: TGTGCCAGCAGCCCACAGGACAGTTTGGCTGAAGCTTTCTTT. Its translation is CASSPQDSLAEAFF.

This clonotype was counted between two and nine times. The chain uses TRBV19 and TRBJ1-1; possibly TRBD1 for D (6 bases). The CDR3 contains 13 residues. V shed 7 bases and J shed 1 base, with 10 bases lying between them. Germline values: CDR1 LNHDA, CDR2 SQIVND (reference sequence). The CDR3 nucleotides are TGTGCCAGTAAGGGACAATGGAACACTGAAGCTTTCTTT. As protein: CASKGQWNTEAFF.

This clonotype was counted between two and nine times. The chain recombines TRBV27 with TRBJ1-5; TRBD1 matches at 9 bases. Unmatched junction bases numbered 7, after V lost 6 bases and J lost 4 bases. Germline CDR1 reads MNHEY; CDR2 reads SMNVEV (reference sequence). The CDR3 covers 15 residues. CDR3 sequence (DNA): TGTGCCAGCAGATTAACAGGGGGCCGGAATCAGCCCCAGCATTTT. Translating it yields CASRLTGGRNQPQHF.

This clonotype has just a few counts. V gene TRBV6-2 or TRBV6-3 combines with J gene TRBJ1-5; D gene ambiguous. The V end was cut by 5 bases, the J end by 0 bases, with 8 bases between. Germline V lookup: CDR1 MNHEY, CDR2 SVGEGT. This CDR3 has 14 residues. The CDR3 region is CASSPILSNQPQHF. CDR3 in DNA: TGTGCCAGCAGTCCAATACTTAGCAATCAGCCCCAGCATTTT.

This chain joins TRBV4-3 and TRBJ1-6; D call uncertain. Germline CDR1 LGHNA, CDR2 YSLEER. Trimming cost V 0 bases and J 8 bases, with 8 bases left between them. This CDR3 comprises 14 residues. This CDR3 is CASSQDGRDSPLHF. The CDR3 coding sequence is TGCGCCAGCAGCCAAGATGGGAGGGATTCACCCCTCCACTTT.

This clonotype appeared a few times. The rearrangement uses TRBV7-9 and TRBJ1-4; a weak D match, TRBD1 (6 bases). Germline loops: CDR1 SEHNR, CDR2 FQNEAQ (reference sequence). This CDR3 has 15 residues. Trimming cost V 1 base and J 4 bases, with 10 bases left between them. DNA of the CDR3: TGTGCCAGCAGCTTAGTGACAGGTCATAATGAAAAACTGTTTTTT. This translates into CASSLVTGHNEKLFF.

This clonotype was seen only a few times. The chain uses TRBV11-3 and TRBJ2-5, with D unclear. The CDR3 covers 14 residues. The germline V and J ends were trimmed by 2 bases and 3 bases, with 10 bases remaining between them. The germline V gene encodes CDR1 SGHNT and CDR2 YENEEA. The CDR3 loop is CASSLRGREETQYF. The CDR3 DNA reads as TGTGCCAGCAGCTTACGCGGACGAGAAGAGACCCAGTACTTC.

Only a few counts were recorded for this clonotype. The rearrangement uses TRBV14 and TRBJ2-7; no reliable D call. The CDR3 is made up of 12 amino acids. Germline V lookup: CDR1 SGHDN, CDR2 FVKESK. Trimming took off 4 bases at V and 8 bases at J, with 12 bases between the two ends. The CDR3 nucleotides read TGTGCCAGCAGCCCCCTCGGGTCCCAGCAGTACTTC. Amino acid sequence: CASSPLGSQQYF.

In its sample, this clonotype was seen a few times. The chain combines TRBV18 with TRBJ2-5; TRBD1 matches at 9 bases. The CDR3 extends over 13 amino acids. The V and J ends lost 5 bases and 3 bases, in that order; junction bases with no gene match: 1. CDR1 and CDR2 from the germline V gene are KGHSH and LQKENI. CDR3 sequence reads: CASSRDREETQYF. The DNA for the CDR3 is TGTGCCAGCTCAAGGGACAGGGAAGAGACCCAGTACTTC.

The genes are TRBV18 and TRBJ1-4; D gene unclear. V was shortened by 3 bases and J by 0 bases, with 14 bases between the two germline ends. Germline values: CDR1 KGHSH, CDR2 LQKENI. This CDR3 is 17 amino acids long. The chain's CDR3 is CASSPSSSFATNEKLFF. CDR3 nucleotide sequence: TGTGCCAGCTCACCTAGCAGTTCCTTCGCAACTAATGAAAAACTGTTTTTT.

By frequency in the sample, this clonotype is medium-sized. The CDR3 coding sequence is TGCAGCGTTGTGGCAGGGCTCTACGAGCAGTACTTC. Protein: CSVVAGLYEQYF. V gene TRBV29-1 combines with J gene TRBJ2-7; D is possibly TRBD1 (5 bases). Germline-derived CDR1 and CDR2 are SQVTM and ANQGSEA. This CDR3 comprises 12 residues. V lost 4 bases and J 3 bases, leaving 10 bases between the germline ends.

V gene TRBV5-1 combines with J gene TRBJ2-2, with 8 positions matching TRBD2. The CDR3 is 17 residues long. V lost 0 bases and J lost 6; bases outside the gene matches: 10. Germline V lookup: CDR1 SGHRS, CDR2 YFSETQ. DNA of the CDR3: TGCGCCAGCAGCTTGGCCCCGGCGGGGGGCTCCCCCGGGGAGCTGTTTTTT. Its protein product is CASSLAPAGGSPGELFF. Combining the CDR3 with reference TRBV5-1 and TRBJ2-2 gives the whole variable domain KAGVTQTPRYLIKTRGQQVTLSCSPISGHRSVSWYQQTPGQGLQFLFEYFSETQRNKGNFPGRFSGRQFSNSRSEMNVSTLELGDSALYLCASSLAPAGGSPGELFFGEGSRLTVL.

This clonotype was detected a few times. CDR3 protein: CSARVIYGYTF. The CDR3 coding sequence is TGCAGTGCTAGGGTGATCTATGGCTACACCTTC. The chain recombines TRBV20-1 with TRBJ1-2; D is uncertain. The CDR3 has 11 amino acids. Looked up from germline, CDR1 is DFQATT and CDR2 is SNEGSKA (reference sequence). The V and J ends lost 3 bases and 4 bases respectively, with 6 bases between them.

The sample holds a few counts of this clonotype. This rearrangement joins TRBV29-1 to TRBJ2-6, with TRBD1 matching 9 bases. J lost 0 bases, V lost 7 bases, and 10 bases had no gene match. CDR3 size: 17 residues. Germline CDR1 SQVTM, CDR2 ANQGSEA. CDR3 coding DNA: TGCAGCGCTGTAGATACAGGGGGCAACTCTGGGGCCAACGTCCTGACTTTC. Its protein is CSAVDTGGNSGANVLTF.

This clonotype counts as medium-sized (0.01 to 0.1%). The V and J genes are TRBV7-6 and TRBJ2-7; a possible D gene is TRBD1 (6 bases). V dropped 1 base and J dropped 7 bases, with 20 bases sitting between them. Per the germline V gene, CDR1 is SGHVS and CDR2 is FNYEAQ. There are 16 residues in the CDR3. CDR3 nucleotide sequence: TGTGCCAGCAGCTTAGGGGGGCCCGTGACAGTAAATGAGCAGTACTTC. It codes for CASSLGGPVTVNEQYF.